The T cell receptor (beta chain) described here comes from a study of T cells in localized non-small cell lung cancer (dated by TCRdb to 2019 to 2021). About the full investigation: The study analyzed T cell repertoires of a few hundred early-stage NSCLC patients, comparing tumors and uninvolved tumor-adjacent lungs. The cohort was made up of fewer than 250 treatment-naive NSCLC patients whose localized lung tumors had been resected. NSCLC patients had a mean age of roughly 69 years, and 120 to 150 were male and 107 female. Broad study findings and their caveats: Because multi-region sequencing of the tumors was not done, intratumor heterogeneity could not be ruled out. Because of the exploratory design, TCR variables were selected using unadjusted p-values without false-discovery rate correction. Longer overall survival was associated with higher T cell density in blood, whereas shorter survival was associated with higher clonality in adjacent lung. A median of 57 of the top 100 tumor clones turned up in the paired uninvolved adjacent lung, and 25 to 35 of those clones also ranked among the top 100 of that same adjacent lung. Uninvolved tumor-adjacent lung showed the highest T cell clonality, higher than tumor, which suggests more focused antigenic responses in the adjacent lung.

At diagnosis, tumor, uninvolved tumor-adjacent lung and peripheral blood were collected and then preserved as a mix of FFPE and fresh-frozen material. For TCR repertoire profiling, blood samples were analyzed in the form of peripheral blood mononuclear cells. CDR1 SQVTM and CDR2 ANQGSEA were looked up in the germline V gene. At the junction V is shortened by 3 bases and J by 4 bases, with 12 bases in between. From the cysteine through the phenylalanine, the CDR3 covers 13 amino acids. Of the read, only the CDR3 DNA is kept; its 39 bases are in frame from base 1. In regard to this clone: Its cognate antigen has yet to be identified. The input lacks base qualities; no much larger clone sits a single base away.

The immunoSEQ Assay was used to sequence TCR beta CDR3 regions from DNA. In the authors' own workflow: T cell density was computed as TCR beta template counts normalized to usable DNA estimated by amplifying housekeeping genes. Richness was estimated with the preseqR package, extrapolating to 400,000 templates for PBMC samples and 120,000 templates for tissue samples. Clonality was calculated as one minus Pielou's evenness. To identify tissue-enriched TCRs, differential abundance testing was run on productive amino-acid clonotypes with a minimum total count of 5 and an alpha of 0.1. Repertoire overlap between compartments was quantified with the Jaccard Index and Morisita Overlap Index. TCR beta CDR3s were clustered by GLIPH together with public tetramer-defined viral CDR3s, and at least three viral sequences plus V-gene enrichment were required for viral motifs. TCRdb took this table from immuneACCESS and kept in-frame rearrangements with V and J called. Such tables lack part of the clones; where checked against another copy, unresolved V genes explain under half of the gap, and the rest is unexplained. Clone size and the V and J calls come from that table; the DNA yielded D and trimming. The sample contains some 39,000 clones, about four fifths of them found a single time. The ten largest clones add up to about 37% of the sample.

The receptor was derived from a woman aged 35-70 years with stage II squamous cell lung carcinoma. The sequenced sample was PBMCs, obtained before any cancer treatment. This chain joins TRBV29-1 to TRBJ1-1; no confident D gene assignment can be made. DNA sequence: TGCAGCGTTGAGACCTGGCGGGGCACTGAAGCTTTCTTT. This is translated as CSVETWRGTEAFF.